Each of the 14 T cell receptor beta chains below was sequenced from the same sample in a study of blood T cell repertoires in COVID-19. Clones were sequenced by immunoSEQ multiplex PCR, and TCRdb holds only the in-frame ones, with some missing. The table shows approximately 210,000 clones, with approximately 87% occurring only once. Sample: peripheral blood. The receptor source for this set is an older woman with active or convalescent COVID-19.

The DNA of the CDR3 is TGTGCCAGCAGCCGACAGGGGGCAGCGAACACCGGGGAGCTGTTTTTT. It codes for CASSRQGAANTGELFF. The rearrangement links TRBV7-6 to TRBJ2-2; 10 bases line up with TRBD1. The CDR3 extends over 16 amino acids. J was trimmed by 0 bases and V by 5 bases; bases with no gene match: 3. CDR1 and CDR2 (germline): SGHVS, FNYEAQ.

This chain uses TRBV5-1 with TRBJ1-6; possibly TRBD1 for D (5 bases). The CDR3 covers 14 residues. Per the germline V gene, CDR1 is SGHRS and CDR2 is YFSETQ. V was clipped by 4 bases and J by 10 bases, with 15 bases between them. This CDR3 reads CASSAGRGESPLHF. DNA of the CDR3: TGCGCCAGCAGCGCGGGACGGGGTGAATCACCCCTCCACTTT.

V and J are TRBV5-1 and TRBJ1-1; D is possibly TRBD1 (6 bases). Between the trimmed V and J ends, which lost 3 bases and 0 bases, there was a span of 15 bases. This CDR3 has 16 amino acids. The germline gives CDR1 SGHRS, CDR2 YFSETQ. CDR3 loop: CASSSQTGQLNTEAFF. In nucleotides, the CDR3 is TGCGCCAGCAGCTCCCAGACAGGCCAATTGAACACTGAAGCTTTCTTT. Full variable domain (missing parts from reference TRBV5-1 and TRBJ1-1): KAGVTQTPRYLIKTRGQQVTLSCSPISGHRSVSWYQQTPGQGLQFLFEYFSETQRNKGNFPGRFSGRQFSNSRSEMNVSTLELGDSALYLCASSSQTGQLNTEAFFGQGTRLTVV.

CDR3 region: CASSFRGGPNEQFF. The CDR3 DNA reads as TGTGCCAGCAGCTTTAGGGGAGGTCCCAATGAGCAGTTCTTC. This rearrangement joins TRBV7-2 to TRBJ2-1; TRBD2 might be the D (6 bases). Germline CDR1 and CDR2: SGHTA and FQGNSA. Between the trimmed V and J ends, which lost 3 bases and 6 bases, there was a span of 12 bases. CDR3 length: 14 residues.

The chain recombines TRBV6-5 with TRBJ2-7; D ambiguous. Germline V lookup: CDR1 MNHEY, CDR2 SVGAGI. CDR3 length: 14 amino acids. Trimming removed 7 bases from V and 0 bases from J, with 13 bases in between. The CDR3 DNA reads TGTGCCAGCACCCCCCGGTCGTACTCCTACGAGCAGTACTTC. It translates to CASTPRSYSYEQYF.

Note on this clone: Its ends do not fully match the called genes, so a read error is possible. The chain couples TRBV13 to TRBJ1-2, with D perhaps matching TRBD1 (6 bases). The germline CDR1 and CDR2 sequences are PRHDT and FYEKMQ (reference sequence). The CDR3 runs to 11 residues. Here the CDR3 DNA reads TGTGCCAGCAGCTTAATCCAGGGGTGGCACTTC. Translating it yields CASSLIQGWHF.

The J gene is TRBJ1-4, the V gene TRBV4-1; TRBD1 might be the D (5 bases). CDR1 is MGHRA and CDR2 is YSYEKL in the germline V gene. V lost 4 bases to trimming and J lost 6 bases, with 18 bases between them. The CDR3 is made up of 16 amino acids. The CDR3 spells CASSRLGAGLYEKLFF. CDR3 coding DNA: TGCGCCAGCAGCCGTTTGGGCGCAGGGCTTTATGAAAAACTGTTTTTT.

CDR3 sequence reads: CASSLAPVGLGYTF. For the CDR3, the DNA is TGTGCCAGCAGTCTCGCCCCGGTAGGACTTGGCTACACCTTC. J is TRBJ1-2 and V is TRBV27, with no clear D. The germline CDR1 and CDR2 sequences are MNHEY and SMNVEV (reference sequence). CDR3 length equals 14 residues. The V and J ends lost 5 bases and 7 bases respectively, with 17 bases between them.

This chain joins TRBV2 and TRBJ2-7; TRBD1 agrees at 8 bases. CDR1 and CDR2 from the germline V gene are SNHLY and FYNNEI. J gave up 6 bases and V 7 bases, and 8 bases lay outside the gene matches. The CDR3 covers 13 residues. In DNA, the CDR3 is TGTGCCAGCAATGGACAGGGTGATGGCGAGCAGTACTTC. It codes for CASNGQGDGEQYF. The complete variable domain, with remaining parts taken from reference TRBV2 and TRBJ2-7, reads EPEVTQTPSHQVTQMGQEVILRCVPISNHLYFYWYRQILGQKVEFLVSFYNNEISEKSEIFDDQFSVERPDGSNFTLKIRSTKLEDSAMYFCASNGQGDGEQYFGPGTRLTVT.

In DNA, the CDR3 is TGTGCCACTAGACGACGGGAAATGGACGAAAAACTGTTTTTT. Amino acids: CATRRREMDEKLFF. The gene calls are TRBV7-9 and TRBJ1-4; D call uncertain. Trimming took off 10 bases at V and 8 bases at J, with 20 bases between the two ends. Looked up from germline, CDR1 is SEHNR and CDR2 is FQNEAQ (reference sequence). This CDR3 contains 14 residues.

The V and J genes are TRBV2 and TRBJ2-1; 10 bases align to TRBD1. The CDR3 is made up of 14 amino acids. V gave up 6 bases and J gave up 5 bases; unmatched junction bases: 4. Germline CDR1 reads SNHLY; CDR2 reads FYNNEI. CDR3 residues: CASRTGGKDNEQFF. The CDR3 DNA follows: TGTGCCAGCAGGACAGGGGGCAAGGACAATGAGCAGTTCTTC. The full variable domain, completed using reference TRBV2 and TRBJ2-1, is EPEVTQTPSHQVTQMGQEVILRCVPISNHLYFYWYRQILGQKVEFLVSFYNNEISEKSEIFDDQFSVERPDGSNFTLKIRSTKLEDSAMYFCASRTGGKDNEQFFGPGTRLTVL.

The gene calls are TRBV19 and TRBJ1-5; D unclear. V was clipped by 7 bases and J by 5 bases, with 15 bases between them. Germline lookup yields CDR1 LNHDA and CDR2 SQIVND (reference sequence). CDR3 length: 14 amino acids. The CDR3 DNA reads TGTGCCAGTACCTGGCTCGGCGGGGATCAGCCCCAGCATTTT. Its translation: CASTWLGGDQPQHF.

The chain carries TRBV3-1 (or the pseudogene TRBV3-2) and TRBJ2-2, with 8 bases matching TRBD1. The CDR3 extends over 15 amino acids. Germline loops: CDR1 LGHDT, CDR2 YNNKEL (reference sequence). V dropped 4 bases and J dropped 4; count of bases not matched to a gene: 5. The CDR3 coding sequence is TGTGCCAGCAGCCCCCGACAGGGGTCCACCGGGGAGCTGTTTTTT. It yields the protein CASSPRQGSTGELFF.

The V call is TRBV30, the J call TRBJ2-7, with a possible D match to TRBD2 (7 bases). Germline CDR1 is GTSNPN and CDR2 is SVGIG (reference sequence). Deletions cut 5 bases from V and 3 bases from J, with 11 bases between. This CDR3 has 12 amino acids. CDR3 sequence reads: CAWGGGGYEQYF. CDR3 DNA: TGTGCCTGGGGAGGGGGGGGCTACGAGCAGTACTTC.